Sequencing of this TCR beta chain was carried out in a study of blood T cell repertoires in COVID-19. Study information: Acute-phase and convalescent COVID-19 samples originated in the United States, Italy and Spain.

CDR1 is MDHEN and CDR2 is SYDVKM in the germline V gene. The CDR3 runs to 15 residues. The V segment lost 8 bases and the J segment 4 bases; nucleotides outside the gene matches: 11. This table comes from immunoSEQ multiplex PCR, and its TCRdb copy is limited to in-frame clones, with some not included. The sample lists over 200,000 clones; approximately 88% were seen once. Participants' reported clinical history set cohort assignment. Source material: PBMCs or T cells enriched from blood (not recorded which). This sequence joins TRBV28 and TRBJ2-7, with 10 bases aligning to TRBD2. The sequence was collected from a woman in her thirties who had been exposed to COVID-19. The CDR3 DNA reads TGTGCCAGCTCCCCTCTAGCGGGGGAACTTTACGAGCAGTACTTC. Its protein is CASSPLAGELYEQYF.